The present entry profiles one T cell receptor beta chain with its context. Its antigen is currently not known. No base-level quality is on record; no much larger clone is a single base apart. This sample was taken from a study of blood T cell repertoires in COVID-19 (TCRdb year 2020). About the study as a whole: Samples covering the acute and convalescent phases of COVID-19 were provided by collaborators in the United States, Italy and Spain. The samples were drawn from the first 160 participants of the ongoing ImmuneRACE study and from under 1,500 subjects provided by 6 global collaborators. Nearly every sample came with metadata listing a de-identified subject ID, COVID-19 status, age in years and sex. Where available, HLA class I and class II types were obtained from metadata supplied by the sample provider rather than from assay-based typing. Subjects who had been exposed to COVID-19, were actively infected with it, or had recovered from it provided the deeply sampled blood TCRbeta repertoires that made up the dataset. The repertoires were released in a freely available public database intended as a resource for research on the immune response to SARS-CoV-2. The material from the prospective study consisted of cDNA or gDNA derived from T cells, B-cell-depleted T cells, or PBMCs.

Results and caveats for the whole study, not just this receptor: The quantity of clinical and demographic metadata differed by source and by participant and was supplied without curation.

The immunoSEQ Assay, a bias-controlled multiplex PCR, was used to amplify TCRbeta CDR3 regions from genomic DNA. Under the source paper's analysis protocol: Within the assay, amplification of reference gene primers was used to estimate how many nucleated cells each sample contained. To quantify the absolute abundance of each unique TCRbeta CDR3 rearrangement, sequence reads were collapsed and filtered. Productive Simpson clonality was computed per sample as the square root of Simpson's diversity index over productive rearrangements. Held by TCRdb, this immuneACCESS table contains in-frame sequences only and omits some clones. Under half of the omission traces to an unresolved V gene where checked; the cause of the rest is unknown. V and J calls and clone size are those listed in that table; D and trimming were worked out from the DNA. This sample lists approximately 120,000 clones; around 89% were detected once. The top ten constitute 15% to 20% of the sample.

CDR1 SGHAT and CDR2 FQNNGV are derived from the germline V gene. At the junction V is shortened by 4 bases and J by 4 bases; bases outside the gene matches: 9. The CDR3 measures 17 amino acids from cysteine to phenylalanine. Only the CDR3 DNA is retained, 51 bases long and in frame from the first base. The collaborating institutions used their own protocols to collect whole blood in K2EDTA tubes. For TCRbeta analysis, collaborator samples were shipped as frozen whole blood, as isolated PBMCs, or as DNA extracted from either sample type. This sequence was found in a human donor with acute or convalescent COVID-19. The donor label of this sample is uncertain. This receptor chain uses TRBV11-2 and TRBJ2-7, with 14 bases aligning to TRBD2. Sequencing was performed on peripheral blood. The CDR3 region: CASSSRLAGGFLYEQYF. The DNA sequence is TGTGCCAGCAGCTCGCGACTAGCGGGGGGGTTCTTGTACGAGCAGTACTTC.